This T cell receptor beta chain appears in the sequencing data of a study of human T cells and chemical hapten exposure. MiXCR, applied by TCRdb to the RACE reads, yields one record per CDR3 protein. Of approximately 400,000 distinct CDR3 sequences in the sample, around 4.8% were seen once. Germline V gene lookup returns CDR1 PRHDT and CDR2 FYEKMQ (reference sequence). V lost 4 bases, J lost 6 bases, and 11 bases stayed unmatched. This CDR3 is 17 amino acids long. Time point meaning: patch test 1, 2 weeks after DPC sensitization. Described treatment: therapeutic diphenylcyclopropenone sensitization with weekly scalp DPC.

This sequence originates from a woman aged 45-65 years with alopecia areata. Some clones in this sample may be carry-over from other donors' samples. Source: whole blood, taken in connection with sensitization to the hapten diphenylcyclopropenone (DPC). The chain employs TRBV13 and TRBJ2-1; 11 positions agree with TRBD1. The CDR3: CASSSRDRGAGGNEQFF. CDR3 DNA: TGTGCCAGCAGCTCCCGGGACAGGGGGGCCGGTGGCAATGAGCAGTTCTTC.